These 28 T cell receptor beta chains originate from one sample sequenced in a study of early T cells in non-severe SARS-CoV-2 infection. One entry per CDR3 protein, called by TCRdb with MiXCR from the 5' RACE reads. The repertoire holds approximately 38,000 distinct CDR3 sequences, roughly 4% seen once, with 5.5% to 6.5% in the top ten. The specimen sequenced was whole blood. The origin of the receptors is an adult who was a healthcare worker with PCR-confirmed SARS-CoV-2 infection or an uninfected control (not recorded which).

This clonotype was seen at least ten times. The chain uses TRBV7-3 and TRBJ2-3, with 8 bases aligning to TRBD2. CDR1 SGHTA and CDR2 FQGTGA come from the germline V gene. With 4 bases clipped from V and 3 bases from J, the junction kept 3 bases outside the gene matches. This CDR3 region has 14 residues. DNA for the CDR3: TGTGCCAGCAGCTCCGGGACTAGAACAGATACGCAGTATTTT. This translates into CASSSGTRTDTQYF.

This clonotype has a count of ten or more. V and J are TRBV18 and TRBJ2-1; D is uncertain. The ends were cut back, 3 bases at V and 4 bases at J, with 7 bases in the middle. The CDR3 runs to 13 residues. The V gene's germline CDR1 is KGHSH and CDR2 LQKENI. The chain's CDR3 is CASSPVVYNEQFF. In nucleotides, the CDR3 is TGTGCCAGCTCACCTGTGGTTTACAATGAGCAGTTCTTC.

This clonotype was counted ten times or more. This chain connects TRBV6-6 to TRBJ2-7; D not resolved. Germline V CDR1 and CDR2: MNHNY, SVGAGI (reference sequence). The CDR3 runs 12 residues. The V gene lost 2 bases and the J gene lost 3 bases, with 5 bases spanning the gap. This CDR3 is CASSYAYYEQYF. The CDR3 DNA is TGTGCCAGCAGTTACGCTTACTACGAGCAGTACTTC.

Ten or more counts support this clonotype. This chain connects TRBV3-1 to TRBJ1-2, with D unresolved. V was pared by 2 bases and J by 2 bases, with 12 bases between. Germline V lookup: CDR1 LGHDT, CDR2 YNNKEL (reference sequence). This CDR3 is 15 amino acids long. CDR3 in amino acids: CASSQSEARNYGYTF. Here the CDR3 DNA reads TGTGCCAGCAGCCAATCAGAGGCGCGGAACTATGGCTACACCTTC.

This clonotype was seen a single time. A read error may explain this, as a much larger clone is one base away. V usage is TRBV19 and J usage is TRBJ2-3, with D possibly matching TRBD1 (6 bases). This CDR3 spans 13 amino acids. Germline assignment: CDR1 LNHDA and CDR2 SQIVND (reference sequence). CDR3 coding DNA: TGTGTCAGTAGTAACCGAGGGGGAGATACGCAGTATTTT. Translating gives CVSSNRGGDTQYF.

This clonotype was observed at least ten times. The rearrangement joins TRBV4-1 to TRBJ2-7; the match to TRBD2 covers 14 bases. J gave up 6 bases and V 1 base, and 14 bases lay outside the gene matches. CDR1 MGHRA and CDR2 YSYEKL come from the germline V gene. The CDR3 extends over 19 amino acids. CDR3 sequence: CASSQVPGLAGGDLGEQYF. CDR3 DNA: TGCGCCAGCAGCCAAGTCCCTGGACTAGCGGGGGGAGACCTGGGCGAGCAGTACTTC.

This clonotype was counted many times. The chain uses TRBV7-6 and TRBJ2-5; D uncertain. CDR3 length: 13 amino acids. Germline values: CDR1 SGHVS, CDR2 FNYEAQ. With 0 bases removed from V and 0 bases from J, the gap between germline ends came to 2 bases. DNA of the CDR3: TGTGCCAGCAGCTTAGCCCACCAAGAGACCCAGTACTTC. This codes for CASSLAHQETQYF. The full variable domain, with the rest looked up from reference TRBV7-6 and TRBJ2-5, is GAGVSQSPRYKVTKRGQDVALRCDPISGHVSLYWYRQALGQGPEFLTYFNYEAQQDKSGLPNDRFSAERPEGSISTLTIQRTEQRDSAMYRCASSLAHQETQYFGPGTRLLVL.

This clonotype showed up many times. CDR3 nucleotides: TGTGCCAGCAGCTGGGACATCTACGAGCAGTACTTC. Translation: CASSWDIYEQYF. V usage is TRBV7-9 and J usage is TRBJ2-7; weak D call: TRBD1 (6 bases). The germline V and J ends were trimmed by 4 bases and 3 bases, with 7 bases remaining between them. The CDR3 is 12 amino acids. Germline CDR1 reads SEHNR; CDR2 reads FQNEAQ (reference sequence).

This clonotype was picked up a small number of times. This chain uses TRBV5-5 with TRBJ1-5; D gene unclear. Per germline, CDR1 SGHKS and CDR2 YYEKEE (reference sequence). CDR3 length: 15 amino acids. V was shortened by 0 bases and J by 0 bases, with 7 bases between the two germline ends. The CDR3 region is CASSLDFNSNQPQHF. In DNA, the CDR3 is TGTGCCAGCAGCTTGGATTTCAATAGCAATCAGCCCCAGCATTTT.

The sample holds many counts of this clonotype. The chain employs TRBV2 and TRBJ1-1; weak D call: TRBD1 (5 bases). The germline V gene has CDR1 SNHLY and CDR2 FYNNEI. V gave up 4 bases and J gave up 3 bases, with 9 bases separating them. The CDR3 runs to 13 residues. CDR3 protein: CASSAGRHTEAFF. The CDR3 DNA reads as TGTGCCAGCAGTGCGGGACGGCACACTGAAGCTTTCTTT.

This clonotype was seen at least ten times. This chain links TRBV6-4 with TRBJ1-4, with D perhaps TRBD1 (5 bases). V dropped 4 bases and J dropped 0 bases, with 9 bases sitting between them. The length of the CDR3 is 15 residues. Germline CDR1 reads MRHNA; CDR2 reads SNTAGT. The CDR3 spells CASSAGTATNEKLFF. The CDR3 bases are TGTGCCAGCAGTGCCGGGACTGCAACTAATGAAAAACTGTTTTTT.

In its sample, this clonotype was seen many times. V is TRBV14 and J is TRBJ2-3, with a tentative D call TRBD2 (6 bases). Trimming stripped 5 bases from V and 4 bases from J, with 13 bases between. The germline gives CDR1 SGHDN, CDR2 FVKESK. There are 14 residues in the CDR3. CDR3 nucleotide sequence: TGTGCCAGCAGCAAGGGACTCTCATCAGATACGCAGTATTTT. Protein: CASSKGLSSDTQYF.

This clonotype was observed at least ten times. This chain uses TRBV14 with TRBJ2-4, with D uncertain. Trimming shortened V by 1 base and J by 0 bases, and 13 bases separated the two germline ends. Germline loops: CDR1 SGHDN, CDR2 FVKESK. This CDR3 contains 17 residues. The CDR3 DNA sequence: TGTGCCAGCAGCCAAGGGGGTATCCTAGTAGCCAAAAACATTCAGTACTTC. It specifies CASSQGGILVAKNIQYF.

This clonotype was counted ten times or more. The chain links TRBV7-2 to TRBJ2-5; TRBD1 is a possible D gene (6 bases). CDR1 is SGHTA and CDR2 is FQGNSA in the germline V gene. Trimming shortened V by 6 bases and J by 3 bases, and 17 bases separated the two germline ends. The CDR3 spans 15 residues. This chain's CDR3 is CASRPVLSGEETQYF. The CDR3 bases are TGTGCCAGCAGACCCGTTCTTTCAGGGGAAGAGACCCAGTACTTC.

This clonotype was seen repeatedly, ten times or more. V and J are TRBV28 and TRBJ2-5; D ambiguous. Trimming left V 3 bases short and J 3 bases short, with 8 bases between. CDR1 is MDHEN, CDR2 SYDVKM, per germline. This CDR3 spans 13 amino acids. CDR3 sequence: CASSLVNKETQYF. The CDR3 DNA sequence: TGTGCCAGCAGTTTGGTAAACAAAGAGACCCAGTACTTC.

This clonotype occurred many times. The chain's CDR3 is CASSADRGEQYF. CDR3 nucleotide sequence: TGTGCCAGCAGCGCTGACAGGGGCGAGCAGTACTTC. This chain links TRBV9 with TRBJ2-7; 8 bases are shared with TRBD1. The CDR3 totals 12 residues. Germline V lookup: CDR1 SGDLS, CDR2 YYNGEE. V lost 3 bases to trimming and J lost 6 bases; unmatched junction nucleotides: 2.

This clonotype was observed many times. The chain employs TRBV6-1 and TRBJ1-5; a possible D gene is TRBD1 (6 bases). V gave up 7 bases and J gave up 0 bases, with 22 bases separating them. CDR1 is MNHNS and CDR2 is SASEGT in the germline V gene. This CDR3 is built from 18 residues. CDR3 sequence reads: CASKMTGDAQSSNQPQHF. CDR3 coding DNA: TGTGCCAGCAAGATGACAGGCGACGCCCAGAGTAGCAATCAGCCCCAGCATTTT.

Ten or more counts support this clonotype. This chain connects TRBV7-2 to TRBJ1-5, with D maybe TRBD1 (5 bases). The CDR3 runs 15 residues. Per germline, CDR1 SGHTA and CDR2 FQGNSA. V was cut by 5 bases and J by 5 bases, with 16 bases left in between. This CDR3 reads CASSGDFRGDQPQHF. In DNA form, the CDR3 reads TGTGCCAGCAGCGGGGACTTTCGGGGGGATCAGCCCCAGCATTTT. The complete variable domain, with remaining parts taken from reference TRBV7-2 and TRBJ1-5, reads GAGVSQSPSNKVTEKGKDVELRCDPISGHTALYWYRQSLGQGLEFLIYFQGNSAPDKSGLPSDRFSAERTGGSVSTLTIQRTQQEDSAVYLCASSGDFRGDQPQHFGDGTRLSIL.

Ten or more counts support this clonotype. The chain couples TRBV4-2 to TRBJ1-1; D might be TRBD1 (5 bases). CDR1 and CDR2 (germline): LGHNA, YNFKEQ. With 2 bases removed from V and 5 bases from J, the gap between germline ends came to 12 bases. This CDR3 is 14 amino acids long. The chain's CDR3 is CASSQQGLGTEAFF. The CDR3, as DNA: TGTGCCAGCAGCCAACAGGGATTGGGGACTGAAGCTTTCTTT.

This clonotype showed up many times. This rearrangement joins TRBV29-1 to TRBJ2-3; D unclear. Trimming removed 0 bases from V and 6 bases from J, with 7 bases in between. There are 12 residues in the CDR3. CDR1 is SQVTM and CDR2 is ANQGSEA in the germline V gene. Written as DNA, the CDR3 is TGCAGCGTTGAAGATTCTCCGGATACGCAGTATTTT. Translating it yields CSVEDSPDTQYF.

This clonotype was detected many times. The chain has TRBV12-3 or TRBV12-4 and TRBJ2-6; D perhaps matches TRBD2 (6 bases). The CDR3 is 17 residues long. V was shortened by 3 bases and J by 0 bases, with 12 bases between the two germline ends. Here the CDR3 DNA reads TGTGCCAGCAGTTTCACAGGAGGGGACTCTGGGGCCAACGTCCTGACTTTC. It translates to CASSFTGGDSGANVLTF.

This clonotype appeared a few times. The rearrangement joins TRBV7-8 to TRBJ2-7, with D maybe TRBD1 (5 bases). Germline V lookup: CDR1 SGHVS, CDR2 FQNEAQ. CDR3 size: 14 residues. V shed 5 bases and J shed 3 bases, with 14 bases lying between them. The CDR3 DNA sequence: TGTGCCAGCAGCCCCGTGGGGCGCTTCTACGAGCAGTACTTC. The encoded protein is CASSPVGRFYEQYF. The full variable domain, completed using reference TRBV7-8 and TRBJ2-7, is GAGVSQSPRYKVAKRGQDVALRCDPISGHVSLFWYQQALGQGPEFLTYFQNEAQLDKSGLPSDRFFAERPEGSVSTLKIQRTQQEDSAVYLCASSPVGRFYEQYFGPGTRLTVT.

Many counts were recorded for this clonotype. The V and J genes are TRBV7-3 and TRBJ2-7; 7 bases are a match to TRBD1. The CDR3 is made up of 15 amino acids. In germline, CDR1 is SGHTA, CDR2 FQGTGA. The V segment lost 7 bases and the J segment 2 bases; nucleotides outside the gene matches: 11. CDR3 sequence reads: CASTTRQGWAYEQYF. CDR3 sequence (DNA): TGTGCCAGCACCACCAGACAGGGATGGGCCTACGAGCAGTACTTC.

This clonotype was counted at least ten times. The CDR3 loop reads CASSADRGDEKLFF. CDR3 nucleotide sequence: TGTGCCAGCAGCGCGGACAGGGGAGATGAAAAACTGTTTTTT. The J gene is TRBJ1-4, the V gene TRBV7-3; 9 bases fit TRBD1. The ends lost 5 bases at V and 6 bases at J; junction bases unmatched: 4. The CDR3 covers 14 residues. Germline lookup yields CDR1 SGHTA and CDR2 FQGTGA.

This clonotype showed up many times. The rearrangement uses TRBV14 and TRBJ2-2, with D unclear. The V gene lost 0 bases and the J gene lost 5 bases, with 7 bases spanning the gap. CDR1 SGHDN and CDR2 FVKESK come from the germline V gene. This CDR3 comprises 14 residues. The DNA of the CDR3 is TGTGCCAGCAGCCAAGAGGCCCGGACCGGGGAGCTGTTTTTT. It encodes CASSQEARTGELFF.

The genes are TRBV6-1 and TRBJ1-1; D is ambiguous. Per the germline V gene, CDR1 is MNHNS and CDR2 is SASEGT. Between the trimmed V and J ends, which lost 1 base and 0 bases, there was a span of 6 bases. The CDR3 is 14 residues long. DNA of the CDR3: TGTGCCAGCAGTGAAGGGTTCATGAACACTGAAGCTTTCTTT. It is translated as CASSEGFMNTEAFF.

Sample share makes this clonotype medium-sized (0.01 to 0.1%). This chain links TRBV19 with TRBJ2-3, with D possibly matching TRBD1 (6 bases). V shed 3 bases and J shed 2 bases, with 15 bases lying between them. CDR1 LNHDA and CDR2 SQIVND come from the germline V gene (reference sequence). CDR3 length: 16 amino acids. The CDR3 spells CASSIRGAKTTDTQYF. Written as DNA, the CDR3 is TGTGCCAGTAGTATCAGGGGCGCGAAAACCACAGATACGCAGTATTTT.

This chain links TRBV18 with TRBJ1-2, with D maybe TRBD1 (5 bases). The CDR3 spans 16 residues. V was cut by 1 base and J by 0 bases, with 12 bases left in between. In germline, CDR1 is KGHSH, CDR2 LQKENI. Here the CDR3 reads CASSPLVTDANYGYTF. CDR3 nucleotide sequence: TGTGCCAGCTCACCACTCGTGACAGATGCTAACTATGGCTACACCTTC.